Listed below are T cell receptor beta chains from one sample, sequenced in a study of blood T cell repertoires in COVID-19. TCRdb keeps only in-frame clones here, not all; method: immunoSEQ multiplex PCR. Here the sample spans 90,000 or so clones, roughly 86% being singletons. Sequencing was performed on peripheral blood. The receptors derive from a man aged 50 or older with active COVID-19. CDR3s include the opening cysteine and the closing phenylalanine or tryptophan. A D gene is named only where the DNA matches it firmly. Expanded clones get a size class; other rows say once, few or many, or leave the size out.

j_gene: TRBJ2-3; abundance: .; d_gene: TRBD1; v_gene: TRBV28; CDR3aa: CASRPDRGQGDTQYF; CDR3nt: TGTGCCAGCAGGCCGGACAGGGGGCAGGGGGATACGCAGTATTTT
j_gene: TRBJ1-2; abundance: .; d_gene: TRBD1; v_gene: TRBV5-4; CDR3aa: CASSSWTGMDYGYTF; CDR3nt: TGTGCCAGCAGCTCCTGGACAGGGATGGACTATGGCTACACCTTC
j_gene: TRBJ1-5; abundance: .; d_gene: TRBD1; v_gene: TRBV29-1; CDR3aa: CSEGQGYQPQHF; CDR3nt: TGCAGCGAAGGACAGGGGTACCAGCCCCAGCATTTT
j_gene: TRBJ2-5; abundance: once; d_gene: TRBD1; v_gene: TRBV9; CDR3aa: CASSVSDRGDQETQYF; CDR3nt: TGTGCCAGCAGCGTCTCGGACAGGGGTGATCAAGAGACCCAGTACTTC
j_gene: TRBJ1-6; abundance: .; d_gene: .; v_gene: TRBV6-5; CDR3aa: CASSYLQGSNSPLHF; CDR3nt: TGTGCCAGCAGCTATTTACAGGGTAGCAATTCACCCCTCCACTTT
j_gene: TRBJ2-5; abundance: few; d_gene: TRBD1; v_gene: TRBV27; CDR3aa: CASSHRDRETQYF; CDR3nt: TGTGCCAGCAGCCACCGGGACAGGGAGACCCAGTACTTC
j_gene: TRBJ2-3; abundance: .; d_gene: TRBD1; v_gene: TRBV19; CDR3aa: CASSPRGQGANTQYF; CDR3nt: TGTGCCAGTAGTCCGAGAGGACAGGGGGCAAATACGCAGTATTTT
j_gene: TRBJ1-2; abundance: .; d_gene: .; v_gene: TRBV6-5; CDR3aa: CASSYNSEGGGYTF; CDR3nt: TGTGCCAGCAGTTACAACTCAGAGGGAGGTGGCTACACCTTC
j_gene: TRBJ1-2; abundance: .; d_gene: .; v_gene: TRBV5-4; CDR3aa: CASSPGRSGYGYTF; CDR3nt: TGTGCCAGCAGCCCCGGGAGGTCGGGCTATGGCTACACCTTC
j_gene: TRBJ2-3; abundance: .; d_gene: .; v_gene: TRBV5-8; CDR3aa: CASSMALTDTQYF; CDR3nt: TGTGCCAGCAGCATGGCACTCACAGATACGCAGTATTTT
j_gene: TRBJ2-7; abundance: .; d_gene: .; v_gene: TRBV2; CDR3aa: CASSEVAHPRYEQYF; CDR3nt: TGTGCCAGCAGTGAAGTAGCTCACCCACGGTACGAGCAGTACTTC
j_gene: TRBJ1-2; abundance: .; d_gene: .; v_gene: TRBV4-3; CDR3aa: CASSLGGQDYGYTF; CDR3nt: TGCGCCAGCAGCCTCGGGGGGCAGGACTATGGCTACACCTTC
j_gene: TRBJ2-6; abundance: .; d_gene: TRBD1; v_gene: TRBV15; CDR3aa: CATSGETGGFGANVLTF; CDR3nt: TGTGCCACCAGCGGGGAGACAGGGGGGTTTGGGGCCAACGTCCTGACTTTC
j_gene: TRBJ2-3; abundance: .; d_gene: TRBD2; v_gene: TRBV5-6; CDR3aa: CASSPTSGRTDTQYF; CDR3nt: TGTGCCAGCAGCCCAACTAGCGGTCGCACAGATACGCAGTATTTT
j_gene: TRBJ2-2; abundance: once; d_gene: TRBD2; v_gene: TRBV5-1; CDR3aa: CASSRLAGGTGELFF; CDR3nt: TGCGCCAGCAGTAGGCTAGCGGGAGGTACCGGGGAGCTGTTTTTT
j_gene: TRBJ1-5; abundance: .; d_gene: TRBD1; v_gene: TRBV27; CDR3aa: CASSTGQGNQPQHF; CDR3nt: TGTGCCAGCAGCACCGGACAGGGCAATCAGCCCCAGCATTTT
j_gene: TRBJ1-1; abundance: .; d_gene: .; v_gene: TRBV29-1; CDR3aa: CSVDRPSRGNDGAFF; CDR3nt: TGCAGCGTTGATAGACCCTCCCGGGGTAATGACGGAGCTTTCTTT
j_gene: TRBJ1-1; abundance: .; d_gene: TRBD1; v_gene: TRBV6-6; CDR3aa: CASERTGGYETTEAFF; CDR3nt: TGTGCCAGCGAAAGGACAGGGGGCTATGAGACCACTGAAGCTTTCTTT
j_gene: TRBJ1-5; abundance: .; d_gene: TRBD1; v_gene: TRBV19; CDR3aa: CASSRLQGAVGQPQHF; CDR3nt: TGTGCCAGTAGTAGATTACAGGGGGCTGTCGGTCAGCCCCAGCATTTT
j_gene: TRBJ2-3; abundance: .; d_gene: .; v_gene: TRBV29-1; CDR3aa: CSVEEAASTDTQYF; CDR3nt: TGCAGCGTGGAGGAGGCGGCTAGCACAGATACGCAGTATTTT
j_gene: TRBJ2-7; abundance: few; d_gene: TRBD1; v_gene: TRBV28; CDR3aa: CASSDRGLNEQYF; CDR3nt: TGTGCCAGCTCCGACAGGGGGCTCAACGAGCAGTACTTC
j_gene: TRBJ2-1; abundance: .; d_gene: TRBD1; v_gene: TRBV4-3; CDR3aa: CASSQGSGTDYNEQFF; CDR3nt: TGCGCCAGCAGCCAGGGCTCCGGGACAGACTACAATGAGCAGTTCTTC
j_gene: TRBJ2-1; abundance: .; d_gene: TRBD2; v_gene: TRBV6-2/TRBV6-3; CDR3aa: CASRPSGRDGEQFF; CDR3nt: TGTGCCAGCAGGCCTAGCGGGAGAGATGGTGAGCAGTTCTTC
j_gene: TRBJ2-7; abundance: .; d_gene: TRBD2; v_gene: TRBV5-6; CDR3aa: CASSLSLAGGEYF; CDR3nt: TGTGCCAGCAGCTTGAGCCTAGCGGGAGGGGAGTACTTC
j_gene: TRBJ2-1; abundance: .; d_gene: .; v_gene: TRBV2; CDR3aa: CASPGTSGVNEQFF; CDR3nt: TGTGCCAGCCCCGGGACATCAGGGGTCAATGAGCAGTTCTTC
j_gene: TRBJ1-1; abundance: .; d_gene: .; v_gene: TRBV15; CDR3aa: CATSATGFGTEAFF; CDR3nt: TGTGCCACCAGCGCCACGGGGTTCGGCACTGAAGCTTTCTTT
j_gene: TRBJ2-1; abundance: once; d_gene: TRBD1; v_gene: TRBV5-1; CDR3aa: CASSPGTGSSYNEQFF; CDR3nt: TGCGCCAGCAGCCCTGGGACAGGGAGCTCCTACAATGAGCAGTTCTTC
j_gene: TRBJ2-7; abundance: medium-sized; d_gene: .; v_gene: TRBV7-6; CDR3aa: CASSLQEATAYEQYF; CDR3nt: TGTGCCAGCAGCTTACAGGAAGCTACCGCCTACGAGCAGTACTTC